Presented here are 4 T cell receptor beta chains from one specimen sequenced in a study of shared clonotypes between healthy human individuals. The method was immunoSEQ multiplex PCR; TCRdb's version includes in-frame clones alone and lacks a portion of them. The profile shows approximately 980,000 clones, roughly 72% of them singletons. The sequenced sample consisted of memory CD4+ T cells sorted from blood. Stated subset: CD45RA-negative fraction. The receptors stem from a man younger than 30 in good health.

This clone has only a few counts. The sample contains more than one DNA sequence encoding this CDR3. This rearrangement joins TRBV5-1 to TRBJ1-2; TRBD1 is a possible D gene (5 bases). The CDR3 consists of 14 residues. Trimming removed 0 bases from V and 4 bases from J, with 10 bases in between. Germline V lookup: CDR1 SGHRS, CDR2 YFSETQ. The CDR3 nucleotides are TGCGCCAGCAGCTTGGGTCAGGGTAGCTATGGCTACACCTTC. Translation gives CASSLGQGSYGYTF.

The gene calls are TRBV6-7 and TRBJ1-1; 12 bases agree with TRBD1. TRBV6-7 is an open reading frame, and its role is uncertain. The CDR3 spans 18 residues. The J segment lost 1 base and the V segment lost 1 base, leaving 7 bases of the junction unmatched. The CDR3 bases are TGTGCCAGCAGTTACTTAAGGGACAGGGGGCCCCGGAACACTGAAGCTTTCTTT. Its protein is CASSYLRDRGPRNTEAFF.

The genes are TRBV6-4 and TRBJ2-1; TRBD2 agrees at 10 bases. The CDR3 has 15 amino acids. V dropped 4 bases and J dropped 8; count of bases not matched to a gene: 8. Germline V gene data show CDR1 as MRHNA and CDR2 as SNTAGT. The CDR3 loop is CASSVEAGGPDEQFF. The CDR3 DNA reads as TGTGCCAGCAGTGTGGAAGCGGGGGGGCCCGATGAGCAGTTCTTC.

The V and J genes are TRBV5-1 and TRBJ2-1, with D perhaps being TRBD1 or TRBD2 (5 bases each). Deletions cut 5 bases from V and 4 bases from J, with 16 bases between. Germline V gene data show CDR1 as SGHRS and CDR2 as YFSETQ. This CDR3 contains 15 residues. The CDR3 sequence: CASSSSGTEYNEQFF. Written as DNA, the CDR3 is TGCGCCAGCAGTTCCTCCGGGACGGAGTACAATGAGCAGTTCTTC.